The present TCR beta chain was sequenced within a study of control samples from healthy donors and cancer patients. The table came from immunoSEQ multiplex PCR; TCRdb's copy has only in-frame clones and leaves some out. Among about 110,000 clones, more than 85% were seen once, and the ten largest hold 17%. This clone came up once. In germline, CDR1 is SQVTM, CDR2 ANQGSEA. J lost 2 bases, V lost 8 bases, and 2 bases had no gene match. This CDR3 region has 11 residues. Source material: blood. The sequence came from a woman aged 45-60 years in good health. The rearrangement uses TRBV29-1 and TRBJ1-2, with 7 bases lining up with TRBD1. CDR3 nucleotides: TGCAGCACACAGGGGAACTATGGCTACACCTTC. Encoded protein: CSTQGNYGYTF.